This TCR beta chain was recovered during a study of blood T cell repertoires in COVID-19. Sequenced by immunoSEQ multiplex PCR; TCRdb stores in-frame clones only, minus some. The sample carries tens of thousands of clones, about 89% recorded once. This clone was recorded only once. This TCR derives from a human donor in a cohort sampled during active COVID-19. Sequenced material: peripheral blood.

CDR3 loop: CASSHKTLTGTGELFF. The CDR3 DNA follows: TGTGCCAGCAGCCATAAAACACTGACAGGGACCGGGGAGCTGTTTTTT. This chain connects TRBV14 to TRBJ2-2; TRBD1 aligns across 7 bases. In germline, CDR1 is SGHDN, CDR2 FVKESK. J gave up 5 bases and V 3 bases, and 9 bases lay outside the gene matches. This CDR3 comprises 16 residues.